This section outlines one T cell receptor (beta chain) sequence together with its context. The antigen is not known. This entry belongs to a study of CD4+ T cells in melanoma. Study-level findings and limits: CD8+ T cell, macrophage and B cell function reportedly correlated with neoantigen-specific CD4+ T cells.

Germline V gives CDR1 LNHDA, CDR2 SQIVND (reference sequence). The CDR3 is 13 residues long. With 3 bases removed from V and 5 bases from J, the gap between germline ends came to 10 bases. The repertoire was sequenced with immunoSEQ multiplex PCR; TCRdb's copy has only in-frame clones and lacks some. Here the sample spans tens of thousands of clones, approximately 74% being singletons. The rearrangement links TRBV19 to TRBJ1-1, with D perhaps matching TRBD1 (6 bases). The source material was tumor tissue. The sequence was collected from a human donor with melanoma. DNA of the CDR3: TGTGCCAGTAGTATCAGGGGTTGGACTGAAGCTTTCTTT. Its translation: CASSIRGWTEAFF.